The rows below give T cell receptor beta chains drawn from one sample of a study of blood T cell repertoires in COVID-19. Here immunoSEQ multiplex PCR was the method, and the copy in TCRdb shows in-frame clones only, minus some. The sample contains some 270,000 clones, under 90% of which appear only once. Sequencing was performed on PBMCs or T cells enriched from blood (not recorded which). The receptors here all came from a middle-aged woman who had recovered from COVID-19. Each CDR3 is given with its conserved first and last residue. Each record gives: clone size, V gene, J gene, D gene, CDR3 DNA, CDR3 protein. The D gene is left open where the match is weak. Clone sizes are given selectively: once, few, many, or a class where the clone is expanded.

>.|TRBV25-1|TRBJ1-5|TRBD1
TGTGCCAGCAGTGAAGGGACAGCAAATCAGCCCCAGCATTTT
CASSEGTANQPQHF
>.|TRBV18|TRBJ2-7|TRBD1
TGTGCCAGCTCACGGGACAGGGGGGACTACGAGCAGTACTTC
CASSRDRGDYEQYF
>.|TRBV11-2|TRBJ2-1|TRBD1
TGTGCCAGCAGCTTATTTAGCGGACAGGGTAACAATGAGCAGTTCTTC
CASSLFSGQGNNEQFF
>.|TRBV7-2|TRBJ2-1|TRBD2
TGTGCCAGCAGCCAGGGACTAGCGGGAGTCCCGCTGGGCGAGCAGTTCTTC
CASSQGLAGVPLGEQFF
>.|TRBV7-2|TRBJ1-1|.
TGTGCCAGCAGCCGCCAGTTGAACACTGAAGCTTTCTTT
CASSRQLNTEAFF
>.|TRBV30|TRBJ2-5|.
TGCCCCCGCAACCGCGGATTCGAGACCCAGTACTTC
CPRNRGFETQYF
>.|TRBV5-4|TRBJ2-3|.
TGTGCCAGCAGCGCCAGCGGCACAGATACGCAGTATTTT
CASSASGTDTQYF
>.|TRBV4-3|TRBJ2-7|TRBD2
TGCGCCAGCAGCCAAGAAGGGGCGGGAGCTTCCTACGAGCAGTACTTC
CASSQEGAGASYEQYF
>.|TRBV6-5|TRBJ1-3|.
TGTGCCAGCAGCTCGCCGGTCACCATATATTTT
CASSSPVTIYF
>once|TRBV18|TRBJ2-7|.
TGTGCCAGCTCACCACGGACGGAGGGTTCCTACGAGCAGTACTTC
CASSPRTEGSYEQYF
>.|TRBV2|TRBJ1-2|.
TGTGCCAGCGAGCTTTCTAACTATGGCTACACCTTC
CASELSNYGYTF
>few|TRBV7-9|TRBJ1-2|TRBD1
TGTGCCAGCAGCCCCGCCGGGACAGGGGGTGACTATGGCTACACCTTC
CASSPAGTGGDYGYTF
>.|TRBV6-5|TRBJ2-7|.
TGTGCCAGCAAGATCGTTGAGGTGACCTACGAGCAGTACTTC
CASKIVEVTYEQYF
>.|TRBV11-2|TRBJ1-1|TRBD1
TGTGCCAGCAGGAGGACAGGGGCCTCGGGCGCTGAAGCTTTCTTT
CASRRTGASGAEAFF
>.|TRBV19|TRBJ2-1|TRBD1
TGTGCCAGTCGACAGGGTTTCGGTGAGCAGTTCTTC
CASRQGFGEQFF
>.|TRBV5-6|TRBJ1-6|TRBD1
TGTGCCAGCAGCGAGGACAGGGGACGGGATAATTCACCCCTCCACTTT
CASSEDRGRDNSPLHF
>.|TRBV6-1|TRBJ1-6|TRBD1
TGTGCCAGCAGTGAATGGACAGGGGGTGTTAATTCACCCCTCCACTTT
CASSEWTGGVNSPLHF
>.|TRBV7-3|TRBJ2-5|TRBD1
TGTGCCAGCAGCGCCGGCGGAACAGGGGGACAGACCCAGTACTTC
CASSAGGTGGQTQYF
>.|TRBV18|TRBJ1-1|.
TGTGCCAGCTCACCTCTACAGGGCCCCACTGAAGCTTTCTTT
CASSPLQGPTEAFF
>.|TRBV5-6|TRBJ1-1|.
TGTGCCAGCAGCTTGGTAGGGGGGGACACTGAAGCTTTCTTT
CASSLVGGDTEAFF
>.|TRBV7-9|TRBJ1-6|TRBD1
TGTGCCAGCAGCCCCTGGGACAGTTATAATTCACCCCTCCACTTT
CASSPWDSYNSPLHF
>.|TRBV19|TRBJ2-1|TRBD1
TGTGCCAGTAGGGAACAAGACAGGGTTGGTGAGCAGTTCTTC
CASREQDRVGEQFF
>.|TRBV11-2|TRBJ2-5|TRBD1
TGTGCCAGCAGCTTAATCGACAGGGCGGATAGGCAGACCCAGTACTTC
CASSLIDRADRQTQYF
>.|TRBV5-1|TRBJ2-7|TRBD1
TGCGCCAGCAGCCATTACAGGGGGCACTACGAGCAGTACTTC
CASSHYRGHYEQYF
>.|TRBV19|TRBJ1-5|TRBD1
TGTGCCAGTAGTATCTGGCCTGATAAACTCGGACAGGCAAGGAGCAATCAGCCCCAGCATTTT
CASSIWPDKLGQARSNQPQHF
>.|TRBV19|TRBJ2-7|TRBD2
TGTGCCAGTAGTATGGTGGGGGGGGTCTACGAGCAGTACTTC
CASSMVGGVYEQYF
>.|TRBV7-9|TRBJ2-7|.
TGTGCCAGCAGCTTATTAGTTCGGGACGGGAGCTCCTACGAGCAGTACTTC
CASSLLVRDGSSYEQYF
>once|TRBV19|TRBJ1-1|TRBD1
TGTGCCAGTAGTATAGGCGAGGGGGCAAACACTGAAGCTTTCTTT
CASSIGEGANTEAFF
>few|TRBV30|TRBJ1-2|.
TGTGCCTGGAGTGTAGCATTTGCTGGCTACACCTTC
CAWSVAFAGYTF
>few|TRBV7-3|TRBJ1-1|.
TGTGCCAGCAGCCTAGGGGCAGGGTCCCACACTGAAGCTTTCTTT
CASSLGAGSHTEAFF
>.|TRBV7-2|TRBJ2-1|TRBD2
TGTGCCAGCAGCTTAGAAGGCGGGAGCGGCAATGAGCAGTTCTTC
CASSLEGGSGNEQFF
>.|TRBV13|TRBJ2-3|TRBD2
TGTGCCAGCAGCTTAGGGCTAGCGGGGAAGGATTTT
CASSLGLAGKDF
>.|TRBV10-3|TRBJ1-6|.
TGTGCCATCAGTGTTAGGTTAGCGGGTTCACCCCTCCACTTT
CAISVRLAGSPLHF
>.|TRBV19|TRBJ1-2|.
TGTGCCAGTAGTACCCCTGACAGAAACTATGGCTACACCTTT
CASSTPDRNYGYTF
>once|TRBV7-6|TRBJ1-2|.
TGTGCCAGCAGCTTAGCGATAGACAGTTCTTATGGCTACACCTTC
CASSLAIDSSYGYTF
>.|TRBV27|TRBJ1-5|.
TGTGCCAGCAGTTTCCTCCAGGGTGGGCTTTCTCAGCCCCAGCATTTT
CASSFLQGGLSQPQHF
>.|TRBV6-1|TRBJ1-1|.
TGTGCCAGCAGTGAAGCGACGACAGTGGCTGAAGCTTTCTTT
CASSEATTVAEAFF
>.|TRBV29-1|TRBJ2-3|TRBD2
TGCAGCTGCAGGACTAGCGGACGCACAGATACGCAGTATTTT
CSCRTSGRTDTQYF
>.|TRBV6-5|TRBJ1-2|.
TGTGCCAGCGGAGGGACGGGCTATGGCTACACCTTC
CASGGTGYGYTF
>.|TRBV5-1|TRBJ1-3|TRBD1
TGCGCCAGCAGCCCGGGACAGGGGTACAGAAGCTCTGGAAACACCATATATTTT
CASSPGQGYRSSGNTIYF
>.|TRBV5-1|TRBJ2-4|.
TGCGCCAGCAGCTTGGATACTACGCCCAAAAACATTCAGTACTTC
CASSLDTTPKNIQYF
>.|TRBV9|TRBJ1-6|TRBD1
TGTGCCAGCAGCGTAGAGCAGGGGGGTAATTCACCCCTCCACTTT
CASSVEQGGNSPLHF
>.|TRBV6-5|TRBJ1-4|TRBD1
TGTGCCAGCAGTTACGCTATCGGACAGGGTCACGAAAAACTGTTTTTT
CASSYAIGQGHEKLFF
>.|TRBV18|TRBJ2-2|.
TGTGCCAGCTCACCCCCAGGTGTGAACACCGGGGAGCTGTTTTTT
CASSPPGVNTGELFF
>once|TRBV3-1/TRBV3-2|TRBJ2-5|.
TGTGCCAGCAGCTACTACTCCACTAACGCGAAAGAGACCCAGTACTTC
CASSYYSTNAKETQYF
>.|TRBV11-2|TRBJ1-2|.
TGTGCCAGCAGCTTATCAGGGATCCGTAACTATGGCTACACCTTC
CASSLSGIRNYGYTF
>once|TRBV9|TRBJ2-1|TRBD2
TGTGCCAGCAACGGAGCGGGAGGTCACAATGAGCAGTTCTTC
CASNGAGGHNEQFF
>.|TRBV7-9|TRBJ2-1|.
TGTGCCAGCAGCTTAGTCGGGGCGGGGATCACCAATGAGCAGTTCTTC
CASSLVGAGITNEQFF
>.|TRBV13|TRBJ2-3|.
TGTGCCAGCAGCTTACCCCGGCGGAGCGGTCGCACAGATACGCAGTATTTT
CASSLPRRSGRTDTQYF
>.|TRBV10-3|TRBJ2-5|TRBD2
TGTGCCATCAGTGGGACTAGCGGACGACAAGAGACCCAGTACTTC
CAISGTSGRQETQYF
>.|TRBV5-1|TRBJ2-7|TRBD1
TGCGCCAGCAGTTTAGGGGGCTACCCGAGCTCCTACGAGCAGTACTTC
CASSLGGYPSSYEQYF
>.|TRBV7-2|TRBJ1-2|.
TGTGCCAGCAGCTTAGATCTGGGAGGGGCCTATGGCTACACCTTC
CASSLDLGGAYGYTF
>.|TRBV5-1|TRBJ2-1|.
TGCGCCAGCAGCCCGGGATCAGCCTACAATGAGCAGTTCTTC
CASSPGSAYNEQFF
>few|TRBV19|TRBJ1-1|.
TGTGCCAGTAGTAGATACTACAGCGGAGCCAACCCGATGGACACTGAAGCTTTCTTT
CASSRYYSGANPMDTEAFF
>.|TRBV7-6|TRBJ2-2|.
TGTGCCAGCAGCTTAGATCTGAGGACAGCGAACACCGGGGAGCTGTTTTTT
CASSLDLRTANTGELFF
>.|TRBV7-9|TRBJ2-3|TRBD1
TGTGCCAGCAGCTTAACAGGGGTTGGGGATACGCAGTATTTT
CASSLTGVGDTQYF
>large|TRBV4-3|TRBJ2-7|.
TGCGCCAGCAGCCAAGATTACGGGGAATCCTACGAGCAGTACTTC
CASSQDYGESYEQYF
>.|TRBV7-8|TRBJ1-1|TRBD1
TGTGCCAGCAGCTTAGGCCGGGACAGGGATACCTTGAACACTGAAGCTTTCTTT
CASSLGRDRDTLNTEAFF
>.|TRBV19|TRBJ1-1|.
TGTGCCAGTAGTATGCGGGGGCTAATGAACACTGAAGCTTTCTTT
CASSMRGLMNTEAFF